Presented here are 7 T cell receptor beta chains from one specimen sequenced in a study of blood T cell repertoires in COVID-19. Libraries were prepared by immunoSEQ multiplex PCR; TCRdb keeps only in-frame clonotypes and omits some of them. The data hold about 280,000 clones, with nearly 90% observed a single time. Source material: peripheral blood. The receptors come from a man aged 18 to 30 with active or convalescent COVID-19.

V usage is TRBV29-1 and J usage is TRBJ1-2; maybe TRBD1 (5 bases). Trimming removed 8 bases at V and 7 bases at J, with 23 bases between. The CDR3 covers 14 residues. Per germline, CDR1 SQVTM and CDR2 ANQGSEA. Here the CDR3 DNA reads TGCAGCACCCCTTTAGGGGTGGTACCGGGTGGCTACACCTTC. As protein: CSTPLGVVPGGYTF.

This clone is a singleton in its sample. The chain recombines TRBV19 with TRBJ1-3; 10 bases are shared with TRBD1. V trimming: 5 bases; J trimming: 8 bases; junction bases outside the gene matches: 9. The CDR3 consists of 15 residues. Germline V lookup: CDR1 LNHDA, CDR2 SQIVND (reference sequence). CDR3 bases: TGTGCCAGTAGTTCAGCCGGGACAGGGGTGGACACCATATATTTT. Its protein product is CASSSAGTGVDTIYF.

The V gene is TRBV5-6, the J gene TRBJ1-5; 10 bases fit TRBD1. The germline gives CDR1 SGHDT, CDR2 YYEEEE. The V and J ends lost 4 bases and 4 bases, in that order; junction bases with no gene match: 5. The CDR3 is 15 amino acids. Here the CDR3 reads CASSIRDRGNQPQHF. For the CDR3, the DNA is TGTGCCAGCAGCATAAGGGACAGGGGAAATCAGCCCCAGCATTTT.

The chain uses TRBV7-9 and TRBJ2-7, with a tentative D call TRBD2 (5 bases). This CDR3 is 15 amino acids long. CDR1 SEHNR and CDR2 FQNEAQ come from the germline V gene (reference sequence). V was pared by 5 bases and J by 2 bases, with 16 bases between. The CDR3 loop reads CASSRQTGIAYEQYF. The CDR3 nucleotides are TGTGCCAGCAGCCGCCAGACCGGGATAGCCTACGAGCAGTACTTC.

The V and J genes are TRBV12-5 and TRBJ2-4; D perhaps matches TRBD1 (7 bases). This CDR3 is 19 amino acids long. The germline gives CDR1 LGHNT, CDR2 FRNRAP. V was cut by 0 bases and J by 3 bases, with 21 bases left in between. The CDR3 sequence is CASGLVVGGGGSHKNIQYF. CDR3 sequence (DNA): TGTGCTAGTGGTTTGGTAGTTGGAGGGGGCGGTAGCCACAAAAACATTCAGTACTTC.

This chain uses TRBV5-1 with TRBJ2-1, with D possibly TRBD2 on 5 matching bases. Trimming removed 5 bases from V and 8 bases from J, with 14 bases in between. Germline V gene lookup returns CDR1 SGHRS and CDR2 YFSETQ. CDR3 length: 13 amino acids. The CDR3 loop is CASSQTGWDEQFF. The CDR3 DNA reads as TGCGCCAGCAGTCAGACGGGGTGGGATGAGCAGTTCTTC.

The chain carries TRBV5-6 and TRBJ2-1; possible D gene TRBD1, 6 bases. The CDR3 is 12 residues long. CDR1 and CDR2 (germline): SGHDT, YYEEEE. V was clipped by 4 bases and J by 15 bases, with 17 bases between them. Here the CDR3 DNA reads TGTGCCAGCAGCCCCAGGGGATTAAAATGGTTCTTC. It specifies CASSPRGLKWFF.